This TCR beta chain was observed in a study of blood T cell repertoires in COVID-19. Trimming pared 2 bases from V and 7 bases from J, leaving 10 bases between. The CDR3 is 13 amino acids. The germline CDR1 and CDR2 sequences are MNHEY and SVGAGI. Using immunoSEQ multiplex PCR, the repertoire was profiled, and TCRdb retains in-frame clones only, with some absent. The data contain some 76,000 clones, roughly 80% of them singletons. The sequenced sample consisted of peripheral blood. The sequence came from a woman aged 60 to 75 with acute or convalescent COVID-19. This chain joins TRBV6-5 and TRBJ2-3, with a possible D match to TRBD1 (6 bases). CDR3 in amino acids: CASSYPTGNTQYF. In DNA form, the CDR3 reads TGTGCCAGCAGTTACCCCACAGGGAATACGCAGTATTTT.